This entry describes one T cell receptor beta chain. The V gene lost 4 bases and the J gene lost 5 bases, with 11 bases spanning the gap. The CDR3 contains 13 residues. Germline CDR1 and CDR2: MNHEY and SVGAGI. The method was immunoSEQ multiplex PCR; TCRdb's version includes in-frame clones alone and lacks a portion of them. The data show 150,000 to 180,000 clones, about 94% seen once. This sample is part of a study of control samples from healthy donors and cancer patients. Material for sequencing was blood. This sequence originates from a man in his forties or fifties in good health. The chain employs TRBV6-5 and TRBJ1-1; D not resolved. The CDR3 protein is CASSFRGGTEAFF. For the CDR3, the DNA is TGTGCCAGCAGTTTCCGGGGTGGGACTGAAGCTTTCTTT.